This TCR beta chain was identified during a study of OX40 agonist ivuxolimab in advanced cancers. Generated by immunoSEQ multiplex PCR, the TCRdb table keeps only in-frame clones and is missing some. The sample contains about 30,000 clones, approximately 90% of which appear only once. CDR3 length: 16 amino acids. Germline V gene sequence: CDR1 SGDLS, CDR2 YYNGEE. Trimming took off 4 bases at V and 4 bases at J, with 18 bases between the two ends. This specimen consisted of CD4+ or CD8+ T cells sorted from blood, obtained in a trial of the OX40 agonist ivuxolimab. The clonotype comes from an adult with an advanced solid tumor such as melanoma, head and neck, liver or kidney cancer. The gene calls are TRBV9 and TRBJ2-1; D remains ambiguous. The DNA of the CDR3 is TGTGCCAGCAGCCCAAAGGTAGGAGCAGGTTACAATGAGCAGTTCTTC. Translation gives CASSPKVGAGYNEQFF.